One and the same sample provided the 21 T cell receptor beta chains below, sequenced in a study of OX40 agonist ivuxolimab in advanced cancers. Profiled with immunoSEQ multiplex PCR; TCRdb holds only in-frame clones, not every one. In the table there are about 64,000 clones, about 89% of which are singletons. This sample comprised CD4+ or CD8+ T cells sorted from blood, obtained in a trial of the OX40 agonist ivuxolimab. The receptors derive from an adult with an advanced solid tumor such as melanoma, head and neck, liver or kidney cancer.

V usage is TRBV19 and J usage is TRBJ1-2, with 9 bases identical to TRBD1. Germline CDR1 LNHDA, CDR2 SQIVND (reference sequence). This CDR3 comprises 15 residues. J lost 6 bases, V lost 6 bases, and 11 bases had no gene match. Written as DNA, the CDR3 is TGTGCCAGTAGACCCACGGGGACAGGGTCTCATGGCTACACCTTC. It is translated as CASRPTGTGSHGYTF.

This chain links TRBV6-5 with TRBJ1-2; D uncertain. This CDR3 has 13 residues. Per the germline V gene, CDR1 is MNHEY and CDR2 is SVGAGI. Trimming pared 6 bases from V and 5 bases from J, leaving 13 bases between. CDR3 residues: CASSPSAMYGYTF. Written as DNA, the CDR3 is TGTGCCAGCAGCCCATCGGCGATGTATGGCTACACCTTC.

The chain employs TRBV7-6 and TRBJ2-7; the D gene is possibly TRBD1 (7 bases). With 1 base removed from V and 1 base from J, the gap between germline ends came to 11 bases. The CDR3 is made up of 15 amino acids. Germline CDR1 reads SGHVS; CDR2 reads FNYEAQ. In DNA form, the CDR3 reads TGTGCCAGCAGCTTAGGGACAGGACTATCCTACGAGCAGTACTTC. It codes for CASSLGTGLSYEQYF.

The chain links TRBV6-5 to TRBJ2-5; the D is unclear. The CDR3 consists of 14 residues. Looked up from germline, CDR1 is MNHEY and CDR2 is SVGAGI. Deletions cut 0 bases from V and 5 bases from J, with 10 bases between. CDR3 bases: TGTGCCAGCAGTTACTCAGGTTATCGGGAGACCCAGTACTTC. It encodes CASSYSGYRETQYF.

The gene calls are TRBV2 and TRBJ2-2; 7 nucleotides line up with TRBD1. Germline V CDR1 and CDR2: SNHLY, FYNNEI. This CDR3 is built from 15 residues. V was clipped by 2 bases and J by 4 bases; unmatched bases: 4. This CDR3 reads CASSEPRGITGELFF. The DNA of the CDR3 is TGTGCCAGCAGTGAACCCAGGGGGATCACCGGGGAGCTGTTTTTT.

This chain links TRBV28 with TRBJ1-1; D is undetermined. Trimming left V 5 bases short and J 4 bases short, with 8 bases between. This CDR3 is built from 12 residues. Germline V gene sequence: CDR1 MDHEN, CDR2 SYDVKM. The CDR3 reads CASSGVRTEAFF. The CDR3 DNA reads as TGTGCCAGCAGTGGGGTTCGCACTGAAGCTTTCTTT.

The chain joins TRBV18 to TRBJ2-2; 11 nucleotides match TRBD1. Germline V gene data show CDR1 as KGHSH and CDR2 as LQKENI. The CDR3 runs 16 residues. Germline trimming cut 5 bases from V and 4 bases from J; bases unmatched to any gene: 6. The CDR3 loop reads CASSSGQGATTGELFF. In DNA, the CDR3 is TGTGCCAGCTCATCTGGACAGGGGGCTACCACCGGGGAGCTGTTTTTT.

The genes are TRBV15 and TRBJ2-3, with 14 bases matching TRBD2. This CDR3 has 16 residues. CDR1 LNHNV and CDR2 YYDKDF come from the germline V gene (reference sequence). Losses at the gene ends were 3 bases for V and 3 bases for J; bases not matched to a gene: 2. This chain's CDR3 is CATSRGTSGRTDTQYF. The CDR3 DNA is TGTGCCACCAGCAGGGGGACTAGCGGGAGAACAGATACGCAGTATTTT. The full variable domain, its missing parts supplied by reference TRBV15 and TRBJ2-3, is DAMVIQNPRYQVTQFGKPVTLSCSQTLNHNVMYWYQQKSSQAPKLLFHYYDKDFNNEADTPDNFQSRRPNTSFCFLDIRSPGLGDTAMYLCATSRGTSGRTDTQYFGPGTRLTVL.

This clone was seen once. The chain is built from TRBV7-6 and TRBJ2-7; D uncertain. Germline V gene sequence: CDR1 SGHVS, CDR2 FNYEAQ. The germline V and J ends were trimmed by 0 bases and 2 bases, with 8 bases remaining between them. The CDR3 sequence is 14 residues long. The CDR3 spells CASSLAPHPYEQYF. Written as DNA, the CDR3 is TGTGCCAGCAGCTTAGCCCCACACCCCTACGAGCAGTACTTC.

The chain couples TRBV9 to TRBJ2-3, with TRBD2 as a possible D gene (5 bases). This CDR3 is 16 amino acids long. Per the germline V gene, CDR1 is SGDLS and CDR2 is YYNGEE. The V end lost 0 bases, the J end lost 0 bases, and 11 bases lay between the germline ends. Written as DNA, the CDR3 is TGTGCCAGCAGCGTAGATCCGGGGTTTAGCACAGATACGCAGTATTTT. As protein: CASSVDPGFSTDTQYF.

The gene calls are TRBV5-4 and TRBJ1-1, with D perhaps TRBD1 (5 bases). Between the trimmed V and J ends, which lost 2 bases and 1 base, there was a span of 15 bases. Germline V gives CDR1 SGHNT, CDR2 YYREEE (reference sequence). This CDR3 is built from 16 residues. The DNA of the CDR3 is TGTGCCAGCAGCTTTGGGACGTTCGGGGAGAACACTGAAGCTTTCTTT. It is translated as CASSFGTFGENTEAFF.

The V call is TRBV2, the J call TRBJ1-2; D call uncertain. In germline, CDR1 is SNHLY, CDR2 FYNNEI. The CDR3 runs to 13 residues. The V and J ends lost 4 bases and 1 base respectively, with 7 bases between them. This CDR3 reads CASSGNINYGYTF. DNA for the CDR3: TGTGCCAGCAGTGGTAACATTAACTATGGCTACACCTTC. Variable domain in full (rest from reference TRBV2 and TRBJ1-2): EPEVTQTPSHQVTQMGQEVILRCVPISNHLYFYWYRQILGQKVEFLVSFYNNEISEKSEIFDDQFSVERPDGSNFTLKIRSTKLEDSAMYFCASSGNINYGYTFGSGTRLTVV.

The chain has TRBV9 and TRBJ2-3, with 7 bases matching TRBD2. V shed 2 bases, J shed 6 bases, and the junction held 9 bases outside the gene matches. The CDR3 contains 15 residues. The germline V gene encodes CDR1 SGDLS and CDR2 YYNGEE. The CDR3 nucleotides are TGTGCCAGCAGCGTCCGCGCGGGAGCCCCCGATACGCAGTATTTT. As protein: CASSVRAGAPDTQYF.

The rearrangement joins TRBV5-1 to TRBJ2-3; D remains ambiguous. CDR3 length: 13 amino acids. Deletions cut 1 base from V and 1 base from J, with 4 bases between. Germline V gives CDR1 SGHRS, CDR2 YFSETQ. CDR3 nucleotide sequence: TGCGCCAGCAGCTTGTCAGGCACAGATACGCAGTATTTT. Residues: CASSLSGTDTQYF.

CDR3 coding DNA: TGTGCCAGCAGCTTAGGGACAGGGGTTACCTACGAGCAGTACTTC. Residues: CASSLGTGVTYEQYF. The rearrangement joins TRBV7-9 to TRBJ2-7; TRBD1 aligns across 9 bases. The CDR3 is 15 residues long. Germline CDR1 reads SEHNR; CDR2 reads FQNEAQ (reference sequence). V shed 1 base, J shed 2 bases, and the junction held 3 bases outside the gene matches.

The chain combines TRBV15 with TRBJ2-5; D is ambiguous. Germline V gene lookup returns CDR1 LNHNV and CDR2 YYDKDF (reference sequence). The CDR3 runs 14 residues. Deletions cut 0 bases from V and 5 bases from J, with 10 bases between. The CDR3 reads CATSRDRPPETQYF. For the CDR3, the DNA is TGTGCCACCAGCAGAGATCGCCCTCCGGAGACCCAGTACTTC.

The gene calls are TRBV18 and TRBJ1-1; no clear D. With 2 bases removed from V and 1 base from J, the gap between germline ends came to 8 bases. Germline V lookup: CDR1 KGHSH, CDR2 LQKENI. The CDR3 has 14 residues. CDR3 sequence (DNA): TGTGCCAGCTCACCAGCGTGGGGGAACACTGAAGCTTTCTTT. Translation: CASSPAWGNTEAFF.

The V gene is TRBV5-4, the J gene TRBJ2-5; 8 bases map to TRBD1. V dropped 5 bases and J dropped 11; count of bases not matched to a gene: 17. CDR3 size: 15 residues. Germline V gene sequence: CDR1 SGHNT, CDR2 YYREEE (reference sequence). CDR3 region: CASRSIGTGESEQYF. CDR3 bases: TGTGCCAGCAGGTCGATTGGGACAGGTGAAAGTGAGCAGTACTTC.

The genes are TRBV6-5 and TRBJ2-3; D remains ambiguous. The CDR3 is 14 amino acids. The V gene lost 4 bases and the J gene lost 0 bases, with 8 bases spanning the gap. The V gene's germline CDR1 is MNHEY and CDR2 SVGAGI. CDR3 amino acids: CASSSLPSTDTQYF. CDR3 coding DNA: TGTGCCAGCAGTTCTTTGCCTAGCACAGATACGCAGTATTTT.

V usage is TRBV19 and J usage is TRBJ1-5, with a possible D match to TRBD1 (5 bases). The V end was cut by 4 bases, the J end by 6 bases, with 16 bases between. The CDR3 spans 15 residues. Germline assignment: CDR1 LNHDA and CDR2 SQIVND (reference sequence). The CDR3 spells CASSKGGGVRQPQHF. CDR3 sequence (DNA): TGTGCCAGTAGTAAAGGAGGAGGGGTGCGTCAGCCCCAGCATTTT.

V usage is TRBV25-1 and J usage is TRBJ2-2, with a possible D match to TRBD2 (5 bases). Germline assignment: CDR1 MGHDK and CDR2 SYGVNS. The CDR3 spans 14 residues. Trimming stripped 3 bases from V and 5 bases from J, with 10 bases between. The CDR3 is CASSELARTGELFF. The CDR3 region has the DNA TGTGCCAGCAGTGAGCTAGCTCGGACCGGGGAGCTGTTTTTT.